These 5 T cell receptor beta chains were sequenced from one sample in a study of OX40 agonist ivuxolimab in advanced cancers. Using immunoSEQ multiplex PCR, the repertoire was profiled, and TCRdb retains in-frame clones only, with some absent. Among fewer than 20,000 clones listed, roughly 86% were seen once. Here the sequenced sample was CD4+ or CD8+ T cells sorted from blood, taken in a trial of the OX40 agonist ivuxolimab. These receptors all stem from an adult with an advanced solid tumor such as melanoma, head and neck, liver or kidney cancer.

With respect to this clone: At one end the junction does not follow the germline gene, possibly because of a read error. Additional DNA sequences in this sample encode the identical CDR3. The V gene is TRBV18, the J gene TRBJ1-5; no clear D. The CDR3 extends over 16 amino acids. Germline values: CDR1 KGHSH, CDR2 LQKENI. Here the CDR3 reads CASTTPAHGSNQPQHF. CDR3 in DNA: TGTGCCAGCACCACCCCTGCCCATGGCAGCAATCAACCCCAGCATTTT.

The chain joins TRBV7-6 to TRBJ2-1, with 10 bases fitting TRBD2. This CDR3 region has 19 residues. V lost 0 bases, J lost 0 bases, and 8 bases stayed unmatched. CDR1 and CDR2 (germline): SGHVS, FNYEAQ. The CDR3 DNA follows: TGTGCCAGCAGCTTAGCGGGGGGTCTAGCGGGAGCCTCCTACAATGAGCAGTTCTTC. Amino acid sequence: CASSLAGGLAGASYNEQFF.

This sequence joins TRBV13 and TRBJ1-1; TRBD1 is a possible D gene (5 bases). Germline V lookup: CDR1 PRHDT, CDR2 FYEKMQ (reference sequence). This CDR3 is 16 amino acids long. Deletions cut 2 bases from V and 1 base from J, with 14 bases between. The CDR3 region is CASSLPWRGSNTEAFF. Written as DNA, the CDR3 is TGTGCCAGCAGCTTACCTTGGAGGGGCTCGAACACTGAAGCTTTCTTT.

The genes are TRBV11-2 and TRBJ1-1; D perhaps matches TRBD1 (5 bases). This CDR3 comprises 14 residues. Germline CDR1 reads SGHAT; CDR2 reads FQNNGV. V lost 1 base and J lost 5, with 11 bases in between. For the CDR3, the DNA is TGTGCCAGCAGCTTAGTCAGGGCGGGGACTGAAGCTTTCTTT. As protein: CASSLVRAGTEAFF.

This clone was seen only a few times. The same CDR3 can be traced to other DNA sequences in this sample. The rearrangement uses TRBV19 and TRBJ2-1; D gene ambiguous. The CDR3 extends over 15 amino acids. CDR1 LNHDA and CDR2 SQIVND come from the germline V gene (reference sequence). V was cut by 1 base and J by 0 bases, with 7 bases left in between. This CDR3 is CASSIAGGSYNEQFF. In DNA, the CDR3 is TGTGCCAGTAGTATAGCGGGTGGCTCCTACAATGAGCAGTTCTTC.